This TCR beta chain is drawn from a study of T cell responses to AZD1222 COVID-19 vaccine. Comments on this clone: The target antigen is unknown.

There are 16 residues in the CDR3. J was trimmed by 9 bases and V by 0 bases; bases with no gene match: 9. From germline, CDR1 is SGHTA and CDR2 FQGNSA. General study results and limits: Reportedly, nearly half the spike-specific TCRs target unmutated variant regions. Most donors were white British and more were female, and clonal diversity was possibly underestimated. Sampled repertoires all dated from after the peak T cell response.

Using immunoSEQ multiplex PCR, the repertoire was profiled, and TCRdb retains in-frame clones only, with some absent. The repertoire holds roughly 120,000 clones, with 87% as singletons. This TCR derives from an adult in good health. The sample here was peripheral blood, taken on day 0 of AZD1222 vaccination. The V gene is TRBV7-2, the J gene TRBJ2-1; 9 positions agree with TRBD2. The CDR3 sequence: CASSLAGGSGRTEQFF. CDR3 DNA: TGTGCCAGCAGCTTAGCGGGAGGTAGCGGGAGAACTGAGCAGTTCTTC.